The T cell receptor beta chain under discussion was sequenced for a study of T-cell memory formation after mild COVID-19. V was clipped by 4 bases and J by 6 bases; unmatched bases: 2. The CDR3 is 12 amino acids. Germline V gene data show CDR1 as SQVTM and CDR2 as ANQGSEA. TCRdb itself ran the 5' RACE reads through MiXCR, one entry per CDR3 protein. There are 150,000 to 200,000 distinct CDR3 sequences in the sample; roughly 28% occur only once, and around 12% lies in the top ten. The sequence was collected from an adult woman who had mild COVID-19 (a few samples of this study predate the infection). Cell type and time point are not known. The chain is built from TRBV29-1 and TRBJ2-7, with TRBD1 matching 11 bases. Sequencing was done on a sample of PBMCs or a T cell subset sorted from them (not recorded which). The DNA for the CDR3 is TGCAGCGTTGGAGGACAGGGGGCCGAGCAGTACTTC. It specifies CSVGGQGAEQYF.